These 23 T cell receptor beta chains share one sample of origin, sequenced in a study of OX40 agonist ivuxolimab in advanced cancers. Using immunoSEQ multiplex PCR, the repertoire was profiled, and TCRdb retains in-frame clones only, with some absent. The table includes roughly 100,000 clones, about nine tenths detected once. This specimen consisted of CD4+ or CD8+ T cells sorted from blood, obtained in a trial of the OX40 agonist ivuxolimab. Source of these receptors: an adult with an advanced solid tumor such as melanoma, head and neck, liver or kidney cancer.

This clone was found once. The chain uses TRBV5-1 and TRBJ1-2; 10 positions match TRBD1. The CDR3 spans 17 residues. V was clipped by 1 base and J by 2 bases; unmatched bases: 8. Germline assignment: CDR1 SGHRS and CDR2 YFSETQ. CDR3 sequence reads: CASSLWPQGQGNYGYTF. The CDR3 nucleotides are TGCGCCAGCAGCTTGTGGCCCCAGGGACAGGGGAACTATGGCTACACCTTC.

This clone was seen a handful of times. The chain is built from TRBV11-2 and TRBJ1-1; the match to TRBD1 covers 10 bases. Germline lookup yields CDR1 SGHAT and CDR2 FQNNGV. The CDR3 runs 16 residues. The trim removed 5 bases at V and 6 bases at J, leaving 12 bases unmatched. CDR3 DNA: TGTGCCAGCAGCCGTCCGGGACAGGGGCGTAACGCTGAAGCTTTCTTT. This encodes CASSRPGQGRNAEAFF.

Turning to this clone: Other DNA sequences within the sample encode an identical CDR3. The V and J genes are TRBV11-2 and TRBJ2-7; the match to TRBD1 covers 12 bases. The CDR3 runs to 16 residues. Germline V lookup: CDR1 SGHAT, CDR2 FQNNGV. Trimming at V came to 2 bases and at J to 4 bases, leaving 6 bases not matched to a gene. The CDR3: CASSLLRDRGPYEQYF. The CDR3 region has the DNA TGTGCCAGCAGCTTATTAAGGGACAGGGGGCCTTACGAGCAGTACTTC. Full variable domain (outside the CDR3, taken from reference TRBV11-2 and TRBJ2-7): EAGVAQSPRYKIIEKRQSVAFWCNPISGHATLYWYQQILGQGPKLLIQFQNNGVVDDSQLPKDRFSAERLKGVDSTLKIQPAKLEDSAVYLCASSLLRDRGPYEQYFGPGTRLTVT.

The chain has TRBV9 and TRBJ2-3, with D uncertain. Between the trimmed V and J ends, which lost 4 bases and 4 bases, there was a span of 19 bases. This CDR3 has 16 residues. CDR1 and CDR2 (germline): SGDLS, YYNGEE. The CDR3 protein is CASSPSSGRYADTQYF. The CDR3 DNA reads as TGTGCCAGCAGCCCCTCCTCGGGCCGGTACGCAGATACGCAGTATTTT.

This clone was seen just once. The CDR3 sequence is CASSPIAANTGELFF. DNA of the CDR3: TGTGCCAGCAGTCCTATAGCGGCGAACACCGGGGAGCTGTTTTTT. V usage is TRBV6-1 and J usage is TRBJ2-2; tentatively, D is TRBD2 (6 bases). CDR3 size: 15 residues. Trimming left V 5 bases short and J 0 bases short, with 10 bases between. Germline V gene data show CDR1 as MNHNS and CDR2 as SASEGT.

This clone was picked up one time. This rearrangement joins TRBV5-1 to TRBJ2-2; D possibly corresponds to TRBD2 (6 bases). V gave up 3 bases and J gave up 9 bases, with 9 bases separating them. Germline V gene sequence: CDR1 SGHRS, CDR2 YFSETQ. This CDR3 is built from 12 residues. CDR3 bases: TGCGCCAGCAGCTCGGGGGAAAGGGAGCTGTTTTTT. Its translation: CASSSGERELFF.

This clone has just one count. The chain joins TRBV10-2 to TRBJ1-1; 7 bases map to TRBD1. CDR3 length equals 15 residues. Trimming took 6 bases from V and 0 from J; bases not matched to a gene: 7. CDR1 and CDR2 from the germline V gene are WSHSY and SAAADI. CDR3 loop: CASRGSGQMNTEAFF. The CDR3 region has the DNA TGCGCCAGCAGGGGGTCGGGACAGATGAACACTGAAGCTTTCTTT.

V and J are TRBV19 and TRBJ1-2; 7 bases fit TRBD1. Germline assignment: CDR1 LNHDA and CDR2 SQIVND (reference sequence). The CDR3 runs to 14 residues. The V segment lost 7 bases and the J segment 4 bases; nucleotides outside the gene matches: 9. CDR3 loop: CASIPGQAGYGYTF. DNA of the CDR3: TGTGCCAGTATTCCCGGACAGGCCGGCTATGGCTACACCTTC. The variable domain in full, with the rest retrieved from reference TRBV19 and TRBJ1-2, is DGGITQSPKYLFRKEGQNVTLSCEQNLNHDAMYWYRQDPGQGLRLIYYSQIVNDFQKGDIAEGYSVSREKKESFPLTVTSAQKNPTAFYLCASIPGQAGYGYTFGSGTRLTVV.

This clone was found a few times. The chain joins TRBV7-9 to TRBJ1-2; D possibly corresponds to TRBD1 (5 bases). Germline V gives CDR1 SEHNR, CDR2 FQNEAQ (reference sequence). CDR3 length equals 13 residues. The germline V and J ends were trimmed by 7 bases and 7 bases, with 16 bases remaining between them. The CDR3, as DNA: TGTGCCAGCACCGATCCAGGGTTGTTTGGCTACACCTTC. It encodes CASTDPGLFGYTF.

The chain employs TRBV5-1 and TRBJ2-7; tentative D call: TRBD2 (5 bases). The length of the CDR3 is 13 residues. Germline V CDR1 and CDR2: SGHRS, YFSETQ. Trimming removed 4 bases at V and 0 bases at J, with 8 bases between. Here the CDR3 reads CASSREGSYEQYF. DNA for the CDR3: TGCGCCAGCAGCCGAGAGGGCTCCTACGAGCAGTACTTC. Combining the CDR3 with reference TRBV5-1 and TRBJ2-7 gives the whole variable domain KAGVTQTPRYLIKTRGQQVTLSCSPISGHRSVSWYQQTPGQGLQFLFEYFSETQRNKGNFPGRFSGRQFSNSRSEMNVSTLELGDSALYLCASSREGSYEQYFGPGTRLTVT.

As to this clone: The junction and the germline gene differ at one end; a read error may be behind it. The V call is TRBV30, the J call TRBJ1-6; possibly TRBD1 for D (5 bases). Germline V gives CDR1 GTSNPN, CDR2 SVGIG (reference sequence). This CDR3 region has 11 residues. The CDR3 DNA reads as TGTGCCTGGGGGGCTCAAGCACCCCACCACTTT. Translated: CAWGAQAPHHF.

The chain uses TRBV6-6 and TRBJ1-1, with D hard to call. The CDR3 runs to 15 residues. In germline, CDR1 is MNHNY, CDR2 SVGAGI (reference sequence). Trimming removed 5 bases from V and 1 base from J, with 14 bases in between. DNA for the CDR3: TGTGCCAGCAGTCCCACAACCCGACAGAACACTGAAGCTTTCTTT. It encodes CASSPTTRQNTEAFF.

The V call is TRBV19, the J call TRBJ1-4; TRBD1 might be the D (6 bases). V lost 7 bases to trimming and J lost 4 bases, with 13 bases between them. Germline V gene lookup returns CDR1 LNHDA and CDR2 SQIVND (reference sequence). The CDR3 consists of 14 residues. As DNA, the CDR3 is TGTGCCAGTAATCGCGGACAGTATAATGAAAAACTGTTTTTT. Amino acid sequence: CASNRGQYNEKLFF.

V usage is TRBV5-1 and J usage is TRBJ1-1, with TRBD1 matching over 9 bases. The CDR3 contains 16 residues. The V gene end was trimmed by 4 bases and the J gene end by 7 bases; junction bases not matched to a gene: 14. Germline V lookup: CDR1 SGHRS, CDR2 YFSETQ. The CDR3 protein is CASSQGQGRDINEAFF. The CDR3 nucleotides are TGCGCCAGCAGCCAGGGACAGGGACGCGATATTAATGAAGCTTTCTTT.

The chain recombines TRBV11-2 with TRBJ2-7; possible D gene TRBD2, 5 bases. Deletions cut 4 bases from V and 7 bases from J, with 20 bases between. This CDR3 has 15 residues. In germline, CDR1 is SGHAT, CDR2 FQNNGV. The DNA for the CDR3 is TGTGCCAGCAGCTCCCTAAGTGTCTCATCGGGGGAGCAGTACTTC. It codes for CASSSLSVSSGEQYF.

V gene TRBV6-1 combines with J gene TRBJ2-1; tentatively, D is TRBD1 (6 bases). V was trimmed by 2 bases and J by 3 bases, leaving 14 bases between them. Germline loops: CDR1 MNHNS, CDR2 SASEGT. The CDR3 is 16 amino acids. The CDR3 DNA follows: TGTGCCAGCAGTGAACAAGACAGGAGATTCTACAATGAGCAGTTCTTC. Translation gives CASSEQDRRFYNEQFF.

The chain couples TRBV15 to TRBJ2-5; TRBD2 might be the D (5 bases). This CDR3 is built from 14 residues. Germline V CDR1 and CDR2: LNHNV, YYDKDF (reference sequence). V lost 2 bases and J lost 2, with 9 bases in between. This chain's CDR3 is CATSRRGPQETQYF. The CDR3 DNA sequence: TGTGCCACCAGCAGAAGAGGGCCTCAAGAGACCCAGTACTTC.

The CDR3: CAWNAGRLNTEAFF. CDR3 coding DNA: TGTGCCTGGAATGCGGGGCGGCTGAACACTGAAGCTTTCTTT. The V call is TRBV30, the J call TRBJ1-1, with a weak D call TRBD1 (5 bases). CDR1 and CDR2 (germline): GTSNPN, SVGIG (reference sequence). CDR3 length: 14 residues. V gave up 4 bases and J gave up 0 bases, with 12 bases separating them.

The CDR3 DNA follows: TGTGCCAGTAGTATTCAGGGGCCTTACGAGCAGTACTTC. Protein product: CASSIQGPYEQYF. This chain links TRBV19 with TRBJ2-7, with D perhaps matching TRBD1 (6 bases). The V gene lost 3 bases and the J gene lost 4 bases, with 10 bases spanning the gap. Per the germline V gene, CDR1 is LNHDA and CDR2 is SQIVND (reference sequence). CDR3 length equals 13 residues.

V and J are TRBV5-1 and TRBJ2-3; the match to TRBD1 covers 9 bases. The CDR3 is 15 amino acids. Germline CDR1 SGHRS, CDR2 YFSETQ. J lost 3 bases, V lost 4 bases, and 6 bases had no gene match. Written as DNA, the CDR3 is TGCGCCAGCAGCCCTGGACAGGGGAGAACAGATACGCAGTATTTT. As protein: CASSPGQGRTDTQYF.

The CDR3 loop is CASSFDRVTDTQYF. The CDR3 region has the DNA TGCGCCAGCAGCTTTGACAGGGTCACAGATACGCAGTATTTT. The V and J genes are TRBV5-1 and TRBJ2-3, with 7 bases that match TRBD1. Trimming at V came to 2 bases and at J to 2 bases, leaving 2 bases not matched to a gene. The CDR3 has 14 residues. The germline CDR1 and CDR2 sequences are SGHRS and YFSETQ.

CDR3: CASSFRDTHKPEQYF. The CDR3 DNA is TGTGCCAGCAGCTTCCGGGACACGCACAAACCCGAGCAGTACTTC. The rearrangement links TRBV5-6 to TRBJ2-7; TRBD1 is a possible D gene (6 bases). The germline V gene encodes CDR1 SGHDT and CDR2 YYEEEE. This CDR3 has 15 residues. V shed 2 bases and J shed 6 bases, with 18 bases lying between them.

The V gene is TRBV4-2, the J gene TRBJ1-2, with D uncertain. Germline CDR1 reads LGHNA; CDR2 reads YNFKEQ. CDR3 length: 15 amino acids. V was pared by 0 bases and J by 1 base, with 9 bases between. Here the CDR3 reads CASSQEKGDNYGYTF. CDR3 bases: TGTGCCAGCAGCCAAGAGAAGGGAGATAACTATGGCTACACCTTC.